Reported below is one T cell receptor (beta chain). Amplification used 60 Vbeta primers and 13 Jbeta primers. The table came from immunoSEQ multiplex PCR; TCRdb's copy has only in-frame clones and leaves some out. This table has 100,000 to 150,000 clones, about three quarters appearing once. Germline lookup yields CDR1 LNHDA and CDR2 SQIVND (reference sequence). With V trimmed by 5 bases and J by 3 bases, 5 bases remained unmatched. The CDR3 runs to 15 residues. This entry is derived from a study of cytomegalovirus exposure and HLA in healthy donors. Study summary: The Caucasian-associated ancestry cluster held 65% to 85% of more than 350 genotyped donors.

The chain couples TRBV19 to TRBJ2-3, with 10 bases matching TRBD2. This clonotype was obtained from a woman aged 40 to 55 in good health and CMV-seronegative. Sequences were obtained from PBMCs. This chain's CDR3 is CASSASGGLTDTQYF. The DNA of the CDR3 is TGTGCCAGTAGTGCTAGCGGGGGACTTACAGATACGCAGTATTTT.